This T cell receptor (beta chain) was sequenced in a study of blood T cell repertoires in COVID-19. Across the whole study: Nucleic acid was either cDNA or gDNA, and it came from T cells, B-cell-depleted T cells, or PBMCs.

Trimming at V came to 8 bases and at J to 7 bases, leaving 8 bases not matched to a gene. The CDR3 loop spans 13 amino acids. Germline V lookup: CDR1 MDHEN, CDR2 SYDVKM. Participants, about 18 to 90 years old, spanned approximately 26 US areas. Clinical history reported by participants formed the basis on which cohorts were assigned. In the source study's methods: For nucleated cells, counts were estimated from reference gene primer amplification. Data came from immunoSEQ multiplex PCR; TCRdb stores just in-frame clones and leaves some out. V, J and clone size are those of that table, while D and trimming were read from the DNA. This sample carries more than 300,000 clones, 85% to 90% of them seen once, and the ten largest clones take about 10%.

J is TRBJ2-7 and V is TRBV28; 10 bases map to TRBD2. The sequenced material came from PBMCs or T cells enriched from blood (not recorded which). The source of this sequence is a woman between 18 and 29 years old who had recovered from COVID-19. The CDR3 DNA is TGTGCCAGCGGCCCAGCGGGAGGGAGGGAGCAGTACTTC. Translation: CASGPAGGREQYF.